The source of this T cell receptor beta chain is a study of T-cell memory formation after mild COVID-19 (dated by TCRdb to about 2021). Context from the whole study: Most TCR sequence clusters were specific to one of the two donors. The cohort comprised two young, previously healthy adult volunteers, one female and one male. In a couple of donors, T-cell clones that expanded and contracted after mild COVID-19 were followed by sequencing TCRalpha and TCRbeta repertoires longitudinally.

Beyond this particular receptor, the publication reports: Only two mild cases were covered in the study, and larger cohorts including severe cases with pre-infection samples were considered necessary. Clones contracting from day 15 to 85 had balanced CD4/CD8 phenotypes, while a second wave expanding from day 15 to 37 was biased towards CD4+. SARS-CoV-2 specificity of the second-wave clones peaking on day 37 was not confirmed. Some responding clones were found in pre-infection memory, which suggests that pre-existing cross-reactive memory T cells took part in the SARS-CoV-2 response. Contracting CD4+ clones were found mainly in CM and EM memory subsets, while CD8+ clones were enriched in EMRA.

PBMCs were isolated by Ficoll-Paque density gradient centrifugation. The instrument given in TCRdb is Illumina NovaSeq 6000. Using 5'RACE with constant-segment primers, TCRalpha and TCRbeta cDNA libraries were constructed, with sample barcodes and unique molecular identifiers added in the process. RNA was extracted from every sample with Trizol reagent. The libraries were amplified in two PCR steps, and the second step added a second sample barcode and Illumina TruSeq adapters. The libraries were sequenced on an Illumina NovaSeq using 2 x 150 bp paired-end reads. In the original analysis: Reads were demultiplexed and collapsed into UMI-guided consensus sequences with migec v1.2.7. With mixcr v2.1.11, UMI consensuses were aligned to TRA and TRB V and J templates and assembled into clonotypes. Clonotypes were classified as expanded or contracted when called significant by both edgeR and NoisET, with noise models trained on biological replicates. For edgeR calls, the thresholds were a false discovery rate-adjusted p below 0.01 and a log2 fold-change of 1. PCA with hierarchical clustering of max-normalized trajectories of the 1000 most abundant clonotypes was used as exploratory dynamics analysis. The CD4 or CD8 phenotype of responding clones was assigned using the separately sequenced CD4+ and CD8+ repertoires. TCRdb reprocessed the public reads (quality trimming at Q25 with fastp, clone calling with MiXCR) and kept in-frame beta chains. Rows are combined by CDR3 protein, so each entry shows the most common genes and DNA. The authors' filters were not applied to this entry. The sample table lists 300,000 or so distinct CDR3 sequences, around a sixth of them with a count of one. The ten largest clones take up around 23% of the sample.

As encoded in the germline V gene, CDR1 is MGHDK while CDR2 is SYGVNS. V ends up 4 bases short and J 13 bases short, with an unmatched junction base count of 15. The CDR3 runs 16 amino acids, cysteine and phenylalanine included. The read is trimmed to its CDR3 DNA, 48 bases read in frame from base 1. This clonotype occurred a few times. The antigen this receptor binds is unknown. No base quality values were provided; no much bigger clone lies one nucleotide off. The sample was PBMCs or a T cell subset sorted from them (not recorded which). Rearrangement joined TRBV25-1 to TRBJ1-6; 8 junctional bases match TRBD1. The clonotype comes from a man aged 18 to 29 who had mild COVID-19 (a few samples of this study predate the infection). The sample titles of this study are shuffled in the database, so cell type and time point are left out; the donor was told from shared clones. At the DNA level, the sequence is TGTGCCAGCAGTGCCCTCGGACAGGGAGTAGTAAACCCCCTCCACTTT. Its protein reads: CASSALGQGVVNPLHF.